The clone carrying this TCR beta chain was found once. CDR1 and CDR2 (germline): MDHEN, SYDVKM. This CDR3 comprises 13 residues. The V end lost 2 bases, the J end lost 13 bases, and 17 bases lay between the germline ends. The sample comes from a study of T cell responses to AZD1222 COVID-19 vaccine. Method: immunoSEQ multiplex PCR; TCRdb's copy keeps in-frame clones and lacks some. The data hold about 120,000 clones, with roughly 87% observed a single time. This sequence originates from an adult in good health. The V gene is TRBV28, the J gene TRBJ1-2; D is perhaps TRBD1 (5 bases). The material sequenced was peripheral blood, taken on day 0 of AZD1222 vaccination. The CDR3 sequence is CASSLMVQGTCTF. CDR3 bases: TGTGCCAGCAGTTTAATGGTTCAGGGTACGTGCACCTTC.